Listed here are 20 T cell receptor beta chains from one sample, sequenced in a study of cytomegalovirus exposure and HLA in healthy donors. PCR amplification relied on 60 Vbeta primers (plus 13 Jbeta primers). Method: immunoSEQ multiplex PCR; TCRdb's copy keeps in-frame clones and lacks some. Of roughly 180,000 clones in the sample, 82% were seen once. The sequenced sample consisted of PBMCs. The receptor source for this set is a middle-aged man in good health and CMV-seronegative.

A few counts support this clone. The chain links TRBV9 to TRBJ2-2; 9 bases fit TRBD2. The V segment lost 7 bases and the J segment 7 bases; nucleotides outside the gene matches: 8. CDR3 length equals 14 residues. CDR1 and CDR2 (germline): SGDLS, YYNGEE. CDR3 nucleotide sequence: TGTGCCAGCGCGGGGGGGGCGCAGAGCGGGGAGCTGTTTTTT. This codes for CASAGGAQSGELFF.

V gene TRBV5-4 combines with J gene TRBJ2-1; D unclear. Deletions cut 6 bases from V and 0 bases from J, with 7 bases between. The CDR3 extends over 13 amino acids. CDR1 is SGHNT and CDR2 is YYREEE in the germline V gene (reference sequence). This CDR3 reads CASTSLSYNEQFF. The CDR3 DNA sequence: TGTGCCAGCACCTCCCTCTCCTACAATGAGCAGTTCTTC.

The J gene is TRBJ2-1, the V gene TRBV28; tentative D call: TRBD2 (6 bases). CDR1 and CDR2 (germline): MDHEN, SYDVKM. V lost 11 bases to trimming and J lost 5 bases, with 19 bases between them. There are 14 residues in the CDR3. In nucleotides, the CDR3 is TGTGCCGCCGGCGCAGAGGGAGGCAACAATGAGCAGTTCTTC. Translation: CAAGAEGGNNEQFF.

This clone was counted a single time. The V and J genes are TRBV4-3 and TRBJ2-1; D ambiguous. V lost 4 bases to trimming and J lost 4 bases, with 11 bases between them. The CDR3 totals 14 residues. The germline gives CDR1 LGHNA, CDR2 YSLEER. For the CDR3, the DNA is TGCGCCAGCAGCCGGCAGATTCTTTACAATGAGCAGTTCTTC. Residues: CASSRQILYNEQFF.

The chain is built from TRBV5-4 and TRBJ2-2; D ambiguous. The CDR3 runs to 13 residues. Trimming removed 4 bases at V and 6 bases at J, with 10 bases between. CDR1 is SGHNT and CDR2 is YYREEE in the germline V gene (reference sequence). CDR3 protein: CASSPGGSGELFF. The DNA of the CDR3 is TGTGCCAGCAGCCCGGGTGGGTCCGGGGAGCTGTTTTTT.

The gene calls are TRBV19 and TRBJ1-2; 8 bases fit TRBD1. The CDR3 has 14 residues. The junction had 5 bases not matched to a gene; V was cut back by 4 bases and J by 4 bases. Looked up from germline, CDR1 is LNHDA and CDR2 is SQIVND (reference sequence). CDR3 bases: TGTGCCAGTAGTACCGCAGGGGGCGCCTATGGCTACACCTTC. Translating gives CASSTAGGAYGYTF.

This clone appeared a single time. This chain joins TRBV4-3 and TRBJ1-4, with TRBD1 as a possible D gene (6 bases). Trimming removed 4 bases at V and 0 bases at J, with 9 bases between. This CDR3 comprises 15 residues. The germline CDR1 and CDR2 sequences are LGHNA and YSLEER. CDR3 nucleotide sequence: TGCGCCAGCAGCCCTGACAGGTCAACTAATGAAAAACTGTTTTTT. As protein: CASSPDRSTNEKLFF.

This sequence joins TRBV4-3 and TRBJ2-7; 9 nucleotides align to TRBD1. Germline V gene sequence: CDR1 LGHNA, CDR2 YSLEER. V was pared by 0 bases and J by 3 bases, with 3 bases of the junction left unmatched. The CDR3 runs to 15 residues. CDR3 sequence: CASSQEPGQGYEQYF. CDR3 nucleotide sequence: TGCGCCAGCAGCCAAGAGCCGGGACAGGGCTACGAGCAGTACTTC.

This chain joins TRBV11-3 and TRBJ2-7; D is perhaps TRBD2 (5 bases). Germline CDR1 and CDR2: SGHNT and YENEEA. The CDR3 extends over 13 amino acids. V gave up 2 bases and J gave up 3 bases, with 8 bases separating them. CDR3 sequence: CASSLPGSYEQYF. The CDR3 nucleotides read TGTGCCAGCAGCTTACCGGGGAGCTACGAGCAGTACTTC.

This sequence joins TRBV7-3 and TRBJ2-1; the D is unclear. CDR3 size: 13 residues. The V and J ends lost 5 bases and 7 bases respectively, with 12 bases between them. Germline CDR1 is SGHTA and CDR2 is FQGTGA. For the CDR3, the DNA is TGTGCCAGCAGCCACCCCTCACTAAATGAGCAGTTCTTC. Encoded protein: CASSHPSLNEQFF.

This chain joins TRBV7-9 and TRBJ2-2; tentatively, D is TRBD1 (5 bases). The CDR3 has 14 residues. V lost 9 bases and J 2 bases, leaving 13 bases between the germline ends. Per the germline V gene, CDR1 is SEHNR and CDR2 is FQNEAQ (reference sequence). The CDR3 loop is CASTGFANTGELFF. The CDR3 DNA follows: TGTGCCAGTACAGGCTTCGCTAACACCGGGGAGCTGTTTTTT.

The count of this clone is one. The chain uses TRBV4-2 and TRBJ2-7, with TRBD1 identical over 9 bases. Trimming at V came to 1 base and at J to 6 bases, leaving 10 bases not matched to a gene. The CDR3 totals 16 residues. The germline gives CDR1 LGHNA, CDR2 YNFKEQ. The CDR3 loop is CASSQATTGGLAEQYF. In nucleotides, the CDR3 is TGTGCCAGCAGCCAAGCTACGACAGGGGGTTTGGCCGAGCAGTACTTC.

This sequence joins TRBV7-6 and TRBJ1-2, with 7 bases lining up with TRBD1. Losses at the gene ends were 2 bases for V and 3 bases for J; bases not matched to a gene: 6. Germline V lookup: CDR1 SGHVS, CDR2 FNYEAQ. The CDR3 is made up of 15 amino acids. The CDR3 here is CASSLRQGVDYGYTF. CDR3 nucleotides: TGTGCCAGCAGCTTAAGGCAGGGGGTCGACTATGGCTACACCTTC.

Here the CDR3 reads CASSGPGGYTEAFF. The CDR3 DNA reads TGTGCCAGCAGTGGTCCAGGGGGATACACTGAAGCTTTCTTT. The chain couples TRBV27 to TRBJ1-1; 7 positions match TRBD1. The junction had 6 bases not matched to a gene; V was cut back by 5 bases and J by 3 bases. The CDR3 has 14 residues. CDR1 is MNHEY and CDR2 is SMNVEV in the germline V gene (reference sequence).

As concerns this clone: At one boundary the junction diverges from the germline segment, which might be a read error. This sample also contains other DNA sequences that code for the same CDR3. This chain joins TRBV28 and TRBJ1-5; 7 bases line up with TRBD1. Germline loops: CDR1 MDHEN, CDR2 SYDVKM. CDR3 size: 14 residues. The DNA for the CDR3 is TGCGCCAGCAGGACGGAACAGGGGAATCAGCCCCAGCATTTT. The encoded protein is CASRTEQGNQPQHF.

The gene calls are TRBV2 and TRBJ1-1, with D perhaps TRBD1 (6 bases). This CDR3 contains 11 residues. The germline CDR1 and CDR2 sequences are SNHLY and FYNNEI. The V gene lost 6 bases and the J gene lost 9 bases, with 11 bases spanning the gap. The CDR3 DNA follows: TGTGCCAGCAGGGGGGACATCCAAGCTTTCTTT. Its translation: CASRGDIQAFF.

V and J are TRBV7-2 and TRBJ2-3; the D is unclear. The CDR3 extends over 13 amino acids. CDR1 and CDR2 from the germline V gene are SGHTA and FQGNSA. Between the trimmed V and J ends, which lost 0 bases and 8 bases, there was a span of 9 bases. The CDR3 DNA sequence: TGTGCCAGCAGCTTAGCGCAAACGGGTACGCAGTATTTT. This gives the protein CASSLAQTGTQYF.

The chain's CDR3 is CASSVATGGPSTDTQYF. In DNA form, the CDR3 reads TGTGCCAGCAGCGTAGCTACGGGCGGGCCTAGCACAGATACGCAGTATTTT. V gene TRBV9 combines with J gene TRBJ2-3, with D possibly being TRBD2 (5 bases). From germline, CDR1 is SGDLS and CDR2 YYNGEE. V lost 0 bases, J lost 0 bases, and 14 bases lay in between. The CDR3 totals 17 residues.

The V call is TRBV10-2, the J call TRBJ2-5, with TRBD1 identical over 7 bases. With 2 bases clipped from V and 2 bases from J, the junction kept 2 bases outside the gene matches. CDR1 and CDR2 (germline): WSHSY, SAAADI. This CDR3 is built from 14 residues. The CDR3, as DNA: TGCGCCAGCAGTGAGACAGGGGAGCAAGAGACCCAGTACTTC. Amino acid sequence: CASSETGEQETQYF.

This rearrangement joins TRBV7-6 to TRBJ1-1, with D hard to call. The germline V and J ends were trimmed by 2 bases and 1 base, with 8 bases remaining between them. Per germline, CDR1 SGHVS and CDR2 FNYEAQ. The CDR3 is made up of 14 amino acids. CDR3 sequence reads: CASSLREGNTEAFF. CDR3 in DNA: TGTGCCAGCAGCTTAAGGGAGGGGAACACTGAAGCTTTCTTT.